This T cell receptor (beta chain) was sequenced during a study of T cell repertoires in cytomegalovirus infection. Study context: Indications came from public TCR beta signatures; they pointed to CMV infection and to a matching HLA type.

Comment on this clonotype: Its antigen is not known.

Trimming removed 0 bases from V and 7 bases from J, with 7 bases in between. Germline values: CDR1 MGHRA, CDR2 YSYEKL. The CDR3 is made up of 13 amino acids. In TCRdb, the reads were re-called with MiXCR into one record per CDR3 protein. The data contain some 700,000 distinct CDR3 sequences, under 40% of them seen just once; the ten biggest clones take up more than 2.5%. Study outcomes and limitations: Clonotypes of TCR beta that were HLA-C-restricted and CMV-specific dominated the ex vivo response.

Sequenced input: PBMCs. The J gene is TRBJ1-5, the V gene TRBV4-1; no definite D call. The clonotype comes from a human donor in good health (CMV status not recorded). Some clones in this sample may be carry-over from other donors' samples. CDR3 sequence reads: CASSQEGKQPQHF. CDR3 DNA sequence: TGCGCCAGCAGCCAAGAGGGGAAACAGCCCCAGCATTTT.